This T cell receptor (beta chain) originates from a study of a mutant IDH1 vaccine in newly diagnosed glioma. Study at large: Most patients had received both radiotherapy and temozolomide, the prior options being radiotherapy, temozolomide, or both.

Stated time point: baseline, week 1 (first vaccination visit). Treatment given: pre-vaccination baseline after standard-of-care therapy. The CDR3 sequence is 15 residues long. V gave up 5 bases and J gave up 3 bases; unmatched junction bases: 10. Germline-derived CDR1 and CDR2 are MNHEY and SVGAGI. Using immunoSEQ multiplex PCR, the repertoire was profiled, and TCRdb retains in-frame clones only, with some absent. Of over 55,000 clones listed, approximately 82% are singletons. Sequenced material: peripheral blood mononuclear cells (PBMCs), taken from a glioma patient treated with radiotherapy, temozolomide or both. This chain connects TRBV6-5 to TRBJ2-7; 7 bases match TRBD2. This TCR was recovered from a woman aged 18-35 years with glioma. Some clones in this sample may be carry-over from other donors' samples. The CDR3 here is CASSHPLAGDYEQYF. Here the CDR3 DNA reads TGTGCCAGCAGTCACCCGTTAGCGGGCGACTACGAGCAGTACTTC.